This TCR beta chain was sequenced in a study of T cells in women clearing cervical HPV infection. Across the whole study: Case blood drawn at lesion detection; control blood after infection cleared.

With respect to this clone: The antigen is unknown. The read halts 3 residues ahead of the CDR3 end, with the missing end drawn from the germline J gene.

Libraries were prepared by immunoSEQ multiplex PCR; TCRdb keeps only in-frame clonotypes and omits some of them. The specimen's table records 10,000 to 15,000 clones. Study results and limitations: Controls had more TRBV6-7 (0.16%) than cases (about 0.11%).

Germline CDR1 and CDR2: DFQATT and SNEGSKA (reference sequence). With 3 bases clipped from V and 3 bases from J, the junction kept 3 bases outside the gene matches. CDR3 length: 15 residues. The sample consisted of blood buffy coat. The TCR was taken from a woman between 18 and 70 years old with a cervical HPV16 infection that either progressed to CIN3+ or cleared (not recorded which). The V gene is TRBV20-1, the J gene TRBJ2-7, with 15 bases aligning to TRBD2. The chain's CDR3 is CSASGTSGGYYEQYF. The sequenced CDR3 bases are TGCAGTGCTAGCGGGACTAGCGGGGGGTACTACGAG.